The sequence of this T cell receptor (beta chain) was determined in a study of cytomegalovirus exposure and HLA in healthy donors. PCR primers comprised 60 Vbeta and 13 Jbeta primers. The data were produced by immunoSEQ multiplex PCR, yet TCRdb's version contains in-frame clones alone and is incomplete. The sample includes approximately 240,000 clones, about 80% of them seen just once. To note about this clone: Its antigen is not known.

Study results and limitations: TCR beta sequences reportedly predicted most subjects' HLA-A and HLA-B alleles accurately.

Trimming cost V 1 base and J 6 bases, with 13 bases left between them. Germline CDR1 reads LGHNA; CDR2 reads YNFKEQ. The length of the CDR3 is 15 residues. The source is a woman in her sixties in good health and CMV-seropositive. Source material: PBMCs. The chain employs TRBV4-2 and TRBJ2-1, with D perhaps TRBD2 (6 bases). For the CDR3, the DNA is TGTGCCAGCAGCCAAGTGTTGGCTAGCGCCAATGAGCAGTTCTTC. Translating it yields CASSQVLASANEQFF.